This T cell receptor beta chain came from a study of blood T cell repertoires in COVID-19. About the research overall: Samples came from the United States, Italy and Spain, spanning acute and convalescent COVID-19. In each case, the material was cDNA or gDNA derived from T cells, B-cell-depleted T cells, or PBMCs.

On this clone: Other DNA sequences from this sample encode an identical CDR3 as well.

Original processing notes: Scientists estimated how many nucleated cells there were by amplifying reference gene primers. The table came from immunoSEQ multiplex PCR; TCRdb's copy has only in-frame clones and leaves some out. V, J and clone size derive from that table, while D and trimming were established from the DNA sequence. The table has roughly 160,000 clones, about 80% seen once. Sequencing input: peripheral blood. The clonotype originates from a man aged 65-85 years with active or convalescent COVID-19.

DNA of the CDR3: TGTGCTAGTGGTTTGGGAGGTAACACTGAAGCTTTCTTT. Its translation: CASGLGGNTEAFF. V is TRBV12-5 and J is TRBJ1-1; D is undetermined. This CDR3 is built from 13 residues. V lost 1 base to trimming and J lost 2 bases, with 5 bases between them. Germline assignment: CDR1 LGHNT and CDR2 FRNRAP.